What follows are 12 T cell receptor beta chains derived from one specimen sequenced in a study of cytotoxic CD8 clonotypes in ibrutinib-treated CLL. The table came from immunoSEQ multiplex PCR; TCRdb's copy has only in-frame clones and leaves some out. The data show 300,000 or so clones, roughly 67% seen once. This material consisted of PBMCs, taken after 36 months of ibrutinib treatment. Receptor source: a human donor with chronic lymphocytic leukemia.

The rearrangement links TRBV25-1 to TRBJ1-2; TRBD1 aligns across 9 bases. This CDR3 spans 15 amino acids. The trim removed 6 bases at V and 5 bases at J, leaving 10 bases unmatched. Germline loops: CDR1 MGHDK, CDR2 SYGVNS. CDR3 DNA sequence: TGTGCCAGCAGCCCCTCCGGGACAGGGTGGTATGGCTACACCTTC. It codes for CASSPSGTGWYGYTF.

This sequence joins TRBV15 and TRBJ2-2, with 7 bases identical to TRBD1. The CDR3 runs 17 residues. The germline V gene encodes CDR1 LNHNV and CDR2 YYDKDF (reference sequence). The trim removed 5 bases at V and 2 bases at J, leaving 11 bases unmatched. As DNA, the CDR3 is TGTGCCACCAGCTCCCCATATAGAGGGGGCAACACCGGGGAGCTGTTTTTT. This encodes CATSSPYRGGNTGELFF.

The chain is built from TRBV9 and TRBJ1-6, with 7 bases matching TRBD1. After removal of 1 base from V and 7 bases from J, the junction contained 5 bases not matched to a gene. CDR3 length: 15 residues. CDR1 is SGDLS, CDR2 YYNGEE, per germline. CDR3: CASSVRDSRNSPLHF. For the CDR3, the DNA is TGTGCCAGCAGCGTAAGGGACAGTCGGAATTCACCCCTCCACTTT.

The chain combines TRBV7-2 with TRBJ1-1; TRBD1 is a possible D gene (6 bases). The CDR3 contains 13 residues. With 2 bases removed from V and 5 bases from J, the gap between germline ends came to 9 bases. In germline, CDR1 is SGHTA, CDR2 FQGNSA. Here the CDR3 DNA reads TGTGCCAGCAGCTTAAGGGGGGTGACTGAAGCTTTCTTT. Encoded protein: CASSLRGVTEAFF.

The chain links TRBV5-1 to TRBJ2-7; 7 bases are a match to TRBD1. The J segment lost 3 bases and the V segment lost 2 bases, leaving 8 bases of the junction unmatched. Germline V CDR1 and CDR2: SGHRS, YFSETQ. The CDR3 loop spans 15 amino acids. The chain's CDR3 is CASSLTGAKNYEQYF. The CDR3 region has the DNA TGCGCCAGCAGCTTAACAGGGGCGAAAAACTACGAGCAGTACTTC.

Note on this clone: At one end the junction does not follow the germline gene, possibly because of a read error. V usage is TRBV28 and J usage is TRBJ1-2; D unresolved. Per the germline V gene, CDR1 is MDHEN and CDR2 is SYDVKM. The CDR3 consists of 11 residues. CDR3 amino acids: CASSLMGGYTF. In DNA form, the CDR3 reads TGTGCCAGCAGTTTGATGGGTGGCTACACTTTC.

The chain uses TRBV6-6 and TRBJ2-1; 8 bases align to TRBD2. Germline loops: CDR1 MNHNY, CDR2 SVGAGI (reference sequence). This CDR3 region has 16 residues. V lost 7 bases and J lost 4; bases outside the gene matches: 12. In nucleotides, the CDR3 is TGTGCCAGCAAGAGACGGACTAGCTCTATTTACAATGAGCAGTTCTTC. Its protein is CASKRRTSSIYNEQFF.

The chain carries TRBV2 and TRBJ2-7; D could derive from TRBD1 or TRBD2 (5 bases each). The CDR3 is made up of 14 amino acids. With 3 bases removed from V and 6 bases from J, the gap between germline ends came to 15 bases. Germline V gene lookup returns CDR1 SNHLY and CDR2 FYNNEI. The CDR3 sequence: CASSEGVSFTEQYF. The CDR3 DNA reads as TGTGCCAGCAGTGAGGGGGTTTCCTTTACCGAGCAGTACTTC.

V and J are TRBV6-1 and TRBJ2-7, with 10 bases aligning to TRBD1. V lost 3 bases, J lost 2 bases, and 7 bases stayed unmatched. The CDR3 length is 16 residues. Germline CDR1 reads MNHNS; CDR2 reads SASEGT. The CDR3 DNA sequence: TGTGCCAGCAGTGAGTGGGACAGGGGCTTAGCCTACGAGCAGTACTTC. Its translation is CASSEWDRGLAYEQYF.

V usage is TRBV5-1 and J usage is TRBJ2-5, with D unclear. The V end lost 0 bases, the J end lost 1 base, and 10 bases lay between the germline ends. CDR1 is SGHRS and CDR2 is YFSETQ in the germline V gene. The CDR3 has 15 residues. The CDR3 nucleotides read TGCGCCAGCAGCTTGGAAGGGTATGGCCAAGAGACCCAGTACTTC. Translating gives CASSLEGYGQETQYF.

V and J are TRBV6-1 and TRBJ2-1; D is possibly TRBD1 or TRBD2 (5 bases each). CDR3 length equals 15 residues. The V gene lost 6 bases and the J gene lost 8 bases, with 20 bases spanning the gap. Germline V CDR1 and CDR2: MNHNS, SASEGT. The CDR3 protein is CASSPLGTTIDEQFF. Written as DNA, the CDR3 is TGTGCCAGCAGCCCCCTCGGGACCACCATCGATGAGCAGTTCTTC.

The gene calls are TRBV11-2 and TRBJ1-2; weak D call: TRBD1 (6 bases). This CDR3 has 14 amino acids. V was pared by 2 bases and J by 4 bases, with 11 bases between. In germline, CDR1 is SGHAT, CDR2 FQNNGV. CDR3 sequence: CASSLLGQSYGYTF. CDR3 nucleotides: TGTGCCAGCAGCTTACTCGGACAGAGCTATGGCTACACCTTC.